These 27 T cell receptor beta chains were sequenced from one sample in a study of T cell repertoires in cytomegalovirus infection. One entry per CDR3 protein, called by TCRdb with MiXCR from the reads. The sample holds about 740,000 distinct CDR3 sequences, 35% seen once. The specimen was PBMCs. The receptors originated from a human donor in good health (CMV status not recorded). Some clones in this sample may be carry-over from other donors' samples.

The chain links TRBV7-6 to TRBJ2-1; unclear D gene. The CDR3 contains 13 residues. CDR1 and CDR2 (germline): SGHVS, FNYEAQ. Deletions cut 2 bases from V and 8 bases from J, with 10 bases between. CDR3 in amino acids: CASSLRVYDEQFF. The CDR3 bases are TGTGCCAGCAGCTTAAGGGTGTACGATGAGCAGTTCTTC.

This chain links TRBV20-1 with TRBJ2-7; either TRBD1 or TRBD2 may fit D (6 bases each). CDR1 and CDR2 (germline): DFQATT, SNEGSKA (reference sequence). The CDR3 has 13 residues. V lost 1 base and J 6 bases, leaving 13 bases between the germline ends. For the CDR3, the DNA is TGCAGTGCTAGAGTGGGGGGCCTCTCCGAGCAGTACTTC. This encodes CSARVGGLSEQYF.

This clonotype was seen a handful of times. This chain links TRBV12-3 or TRBV12-4 with TRBJ2-3; 14 nucleotides agree with TRBD2. V was clipped by 7 bases and J by 6 bases; unmatched bases: 12. The CDR3 consists of 17 residues. Here the CDR3 DNA reads TGTGCCAGCAACGGGCCGGGACTAGCGGGAGCTTCTGATACGCAGTATTTT. Residues: CASNGPGLAGASDTQYF.

This clonotype was counted only a few times. The rearrangement uses TRBV7-6 and TRBJ2-6; D is unclear. This CDR3 has 17 residues. Trimming stripped 0 bases from V and 2 bases from J, with 11 bases between. Looked up from germline, CDR1 is SGHVS and CDR2 is FNYEAQ. CDR3 bases: TGTGCCAGCAGCTTAGCGGATGGGAAAACTGGGGCCAACGTCCTGACTTTC. Translated, it gives CASSLADGKTGANVLTF.

This clonotype was detected once. The gene calls are TRBV20-1 and TRBJ2-1; no firm D call. V was clipped by 2 bases and J by 8 bases, with 19 bases between them. Germline-derived CDR1 and CDR2 are DFQATT and SNEGSKA (reference sequence). This CDR3 comprises 15 residues. Here the CDR3 DNA reads TGCAGTGCTAGACAGGAAGCCGGAGTCGGCGATGAGCAGTTCTTC. Its protein product is CSARQEAGVGDEQFF.

This clonotype was picked up a small number of times. The chain combines TRBV12-3 or TRBV12-4 with TRBJ2-1; D might be TRBD1 or TRBD2, each matching 5 bases. The CDR3 consists of 15 residues. V gave up 3 bases and J gave up 0 bases, with 9 bases separating them. The CDR3 reads CASSFGGYSYNEQFF. Here the CDR3 DNA reads TGTGCCAGCAGTTTTGGGGGTTACTCCTACAATGAGCAGTTCTTC.

The chain recombines TRBV24-1 with TRBJ2-5; perhaps TRBD1 as D (6 bases). This CDR3 region has 16 residues. V lost 3 bases, J lost 5 bases, and 18 bases lay in between. CDR1 is KGHDR and CDR2 is SFDVKD in the germline V gene. DNA for the CDR3: TGTGCCACCAGTGATCCGACCAGGGGCCTCTGGGAGACCCAGTACTTC. It codes for CATSDPTRGLWETQYF.

A remark on this clonotype: A read error may explain this, as a much larger clone is one base away. The chain employs TRBV25-1 and TRBJ1-5, with D possibly matching TRBD1 (6 bases). V gave up 2 bases and J gave up 5 bases, with 7 bases separating them. CDR1 is MGHDK, CDR2 SYGVNS, per germline. The CDR3 sequence is 13 residues long. CDR3 sequence: CASSEQGHQPQHF. In DNA, the CDR3 is TGTGCCAGCAGTGAACAGGGGCATCAGCCCCAGCATTTT.

This clonotype was recorded at least ten times. This rearrangement joins TRBV7-2 to TRBJ2-1; D possibly corresponds to TRBD1 (6 bases). V lost 4 bases, J lost 5 bases, and 12 bases lay in between. Per the germline V gene, CDR1 is SGHTA and CDR2 is FQGNSA. There are 14 residues in the CDR3. CDR3 in DNA: TGTGCCAGCAGCTCGAGACAGGATCACAATGAGCAGTTCTTC. This sequence encodes CASSSRQDHNEQFF.

The gene calls are TRBV12-3 or TRBV12-4 and TRBJ2-7, with a possible D match to TRBD1 (6 bases). Trimming stripped 3 bases from V and 6 bases from J, with 18 bases between. The CDR3 loop spans 15 amino acids. CDR3 DNA sequence: TGTGCCAGCAGTTTTTCGACGGACAGATCGGGCGAGCAGTACTTC. Protein product: CASSFSTDRSGEQYF.

A word on this clonotype: Compared with germline, one end of the junction differs, possibly owing to a read error. The CDR3, as DNA: TGTGCCAGCAGCTCCCTCCCCTACGATCAGTACTTC. Its translation is CASSSLPYDQYF. The chain employs TRBV7-2 and TRBJ2-7; no clear D gene. This CDR3 has 12 residues. From germline, CDR1 is SGHTA and CDR2 FQGNSA. Full variable domain (outside the CDR3, taken from reference TRBV7-2 and TRBJ2-7): GAGVSQSPSNKVTEKGKDVELRCDPISGHTALYWYRQSLGQGLEFLIYFQGNSAPDKSGLPSDRFSAERTGGSVSTLTIQRTQQEDSAVYLCASSSLPYDQYFGPGTRLTVT.

This clonotype showed up just a few times. V gene TRBV19 combines with J gene TRBJ1-5, with a possible D match to TRBD1 (6 bases). From germline, CDR1 is LNHDA and CDR2 SQIVND (reference sequence). The CDR3 totals 17 residues. V dropped 4 bases and J dropped 6 bases, with 22 bases sitting between them. The CDR3 protein is CASSKTRSLGAGQPQHF. DNA of the CDR3: TGTGCCAGTAGTAAGACCCGATCTTTGGGGGCGGGTCAGCCCCAGCATTTT. The full variable domain, with the rest looked up from reference TRBV19 and TRBJ1-5, is DGGITQSPKYLFRKEGQNVTLSCEQNLNHDAMYWYRQDPGQGLRLIYYSQIVNDFQKGDIAEGYSVSREKKESFPLTVTSAQKNPTAFYLCASSKTRSLGAGQPQHFGDGTRLSIL.

This sequence joins TRBV19 and TRBJ1-1; D remains unclear. The germline V and J ends were trimmed by 4 bases and 5 bases, with 23 bases remaining between them. The V gene's germline CDR1 is LNHDA and CDR2 SQIVND (reference sequence). This CDR3 is built from 17 residues. The CDR3 region is CASSTPPLQAFRTEAFF. The CDR3 nucleotides are TGTGCCAGTAGTACCCCCCCCCTGCAGGCGTTTCGGACTGAAGCTTTCTTT.

In DNA form, the CDR3 reads TGTGCCAGTAAATTTCCGGGGACTGAAGCTTTCTTT. This sequence encodes CASKFPGTEAFF. The chain carries TRBV19 and TRBJ1-1, with no clear D. Germline CDR1 LNHDA, CDR2 SQIVND (reference sequence). The CDR3 has 12 residues. Trimming took off 7 bases at V and 5 bases at J, with 11 bases between the two ends.

The rearrangement joins TRBV20-1 to TRBJ1-5, with D uncertain. The CDR3 consists of 17 residues. CDR1 and CDR2 from the germline V gene are DFQATT and SNEGSKA (reference sequence). V was cut by 0 bases and J by 7 bases, with 22 bases left in between. The CDR3 region is CSARDSGRISTGQPQHF. The CDR3 region has the DNA TGCAGTGCTAGAGACAGCGGGCGGATCTCAACGGGGCAGCCCCAGCATTTT.

This sequence joins TRBV28 and TRBJ1-5; the D gene is possibly TRBD1 (6 bases). The CDR3 totals 16 residues. Germline CDR1 is MDHEN and CDR2 is SYDVKM. Trimming took 6 bases from V and 5 from J, leaving 20 bases between them. The CDR3 DNA is TGTGCCAGCAGCCCTTACAGGGATCGTGTTTATCAGCCCCAGCATTTT. Its translation is CASSPYRDRVYQPQHF.

The sample holds many counts of this clonotype. The genes are TRBV7-9 and TRBJ1-2; D gene uncertain. The CDR3 sequence is 14 residues long. V was shortened by 2 bases and J by 5 bases, with 12 bases between the two germline ends. The germline CDR1 and CDR2 sequences are SEHNR and FQNEAQ (reference sequence). The CDR3 region is CASSLSPDVYGYTF. In nucleotides, the CDR3 is TGTGCCAGCAGCTTATCTCCGGACGTGTATGGCTACACCTTC.

This rearrangement joins TRBV6-6 to TRBJ1-5; 12 bases match TRBD1. The CDR3 sequence is 16 residues long. The germline V gene encodes CDR1 MNHNY and CDR2 SVGAGI (reference sequence). V lost 5 bases to trimming and J lost 7 bases; unmatched junction nucleotides: 9. CDR3 DNA: TGTGCCAGCAGTCAACCTGGGACAGGGGGCGTGCAGCCCCAGCATTTT. Protein sequence: CASSQPGTGGVQPQHF.

This chain joins TRBV10-3 and TRBJ2-5; 8 bases map to TRBD1. Unmatched junction bases numbered 7, after V lost 3 bases and J lost 4 bases. CDR1 and CDR2 from the germline V gene are ENHRY and SYGVKD. This CDR3 spans 15 amino acids. As DNA, the CDR3 is TGTGCCATCAGTGACCCCGGACAGGGAGGAGAGACCCAGTACTTC. Its translation: CAISDPGQGGETQYF.

This clonotype was seen only a few times. The chain recombines TRBV6-5 with TRBJ2-2; 7 bases agree with TRBD1. The CDR3 is 15 residues long. CDR1 MNHEY and CDR2 SVGAGI come from the germline V gene. V trimming: 5 bases; J trimming: 1 base; junction bases outside the gene matches: 4. The CDR3 protein is CASSLGTENTGELFF. CDR3 nucleotides: TGTGCCAGCAGTCTCGGGACAGAGAACACCGGGGAGCTGTTTTTT.

The sample holds a few counts of this clonotype. The chain is built from TRBV10-3 and TRBJ2-3; the D is unclear. Between the trimmed V and J ends, which lost 0 bases and 4 bases, there was a span of 11 bases. Germline values: CDR1 ENHRY, CDR2 SYGVKD. The CDR3 extends over 15 amino acids. The CDR3 DNA is TGTGCCATCAGTGAGTCAAGCCACGGGCCAGATACGCAGTATTTT. Its translation is CAISESSHGPDTQYF.

Only a few counts were recorded for this clonotype. V is TRBV2 and J is TRBJ1-4; maybe TRBD1 (5 bases). There are 14 residues in the CDR3. The germline V and J ends were trimmed by 2 bases and 10 bases, with 14 bases remaining between them. Germline CDR1 is SNHLY and CDR2 is FYNNEI. The CDR3 loop reads CASSESNAGGKLFF. CDR3 bases: TGTGCCAGCAGTGAATCTAACGCCGGGGGAAAACTGTTTTTT.

This chain connects TRBV7-3 to TRBJ1-6; maybe TRBD1 (6 bases). Germline CDR1 reads SGHTA; CDR2 reads FQGTGA. The CDR3 runs 15 residues. Trimming left V 1 base short and J 9 bases short, with 13 bases between. The CDR3 coding sequence is TGTGCCAGCAGCTTAAACCCAGGGGAAATTTCACCCCTCCACTTT. This sequence encodes CASSLNPGEISPLHF.

This clonotype was counted only a few times. The V and J genes are TRBV2 and TRBJ1-1; D ambiguous. Germline assignment: CDR1 SNHLY and CDR2 FYNNEI. The CDR3 covers 15 residues. The germline V and J ends were trimmed by 7 bases and 0 bases, with 15 bases remaining between them. CDR3 sequence (DNA): TGTGCCAGCAAGTTCGGGGAGGGCATGAACACTGAAGCTTTCTTT. Translation gives CASKFGEGMNTEAFF.

The chain combines TRBV7-9 with TRBJ1-1; 8 bases are shared with TRBD1. Looked up from germline, CDR1 is SEHNR and CDR2 is FQNEAQ (reference sequence). Unmatched junction bases numbered 7, after V lost 4 bases and J lost 6 bases. This CDR3 contains 14 residues. DNA for the CDR3: TGTGCCAGCAGCTCCAATAGACAGGGGCCTGAAGCTTTCTTT. As protein: CASSSNRQGPEAFF.

This clonotype was seen more than once but under ten times. The chain carries TRBV5-1 and TRBJ2-1, with D perhaps matching TRBD2 (6 bases). The CDR3 contains 13 residues. CDR1 and CDR2 (germline): SGHRS, YFSETQ. V lost 0 bases and J lost 9, with 10 bases in between. The CDR3 nucleotides read TGCGCCAGCAGCTTGGGGTCAGCGGGTGAGCAGTTCTTC. The encoded protein is CASSLGSAGEQFF.

This clonotype appeared many times. The V gene is TRBV7-8, the J gene TRBJ2-2; no firm D call. Trimming cost V 1 base and J 6 bases, with 6 bases left between them. CDR3 size: 13 residues. CDR1 is SGHVS and CDR2 is FQNEAQ in the germline V gene. The CDR3 coding sequence is TGTGCCAGCAGCTTAGTCTCGCCCGGGGAGCTGTTTTTT. Its translation: CASSLVSPGELFF.